One T cell receptor (beta chain) is described in this entry. What it recognizes is unknown. Germline V CDR1 and CDR2: SGHTA, FQGNSA. The length of the CDR3 is 11 residues. The V end was cut by 5 bases, the J end by 8 bases, with 9 bases between. The data were taken from a study of early T cells in non-severe SARS-CoV-2 infection. The wider study: Bulk RNA from unsorted whole blood was sequenced; chains were unpaired. Findings and caveats of the study: VDJdb matching skewed toward anti-spike CD8 responses, missing private and CD4 specificities.

Unique molecular identifiers tagged individual cDNA molecules. TCRdb reprocessed the 5' RACE reads via MiXCR and lists one record per CDR3 protein. The profile shows approximately 70,000 distinct CDR3 sequences, about 12% of them singletons. The sample was whole blood. This TCR was sampled from an adult who was a healthcare worker with PCR-confirmed SARS-CoV-2 infection or an uninfected control (not recorded which). The chain employs TRBV7-2 and TRBJ2-5; D is unresolved. The CDR3 nucleotides are TGTGCCAGCAGCCCCGGGTTAACCCAGTACTTC. Protein sequence: CASSPGLTQYF.